This T cell receptor (beta chain) was obtained from a study of cytomegalovirus exposure and HLA in healthy donors. Whole-study results and caveats: The number of N-insertions in an Asian-associated ancestry cluster was reportedly below the approximately 600-donor mean in a later analysis.

Primers for the PCR totalled 60 Vbeta and 13 Jbeta. Here immunoSEQ multiplex PCR was the method, and the copy in TCRdb shows in-frame clones only, minus some. Among around 100,000 clones listed, 75% to 85% were seen once. The germline V gene has CDR1 SGHRS and CDR2 YFSETQ. With 0 bases clipped from V and 6 bases from J, the junction kept 11 bases outside the gene matches. This CDR3 spans 17 amino acids. Comment on this clone: As yet, its antigen is unknown.

Material: PBMCs. This chain uses TRBV5-1 with TRBJ2-4, with TRBD2 identical over 8 bases. This TCR was recovered from a woman in her late teens or twenties in good health and CMV-seropositive. CDR3 region: CASSLDVSGGGSNIQYF. CDR3 coding DNA: TGCGCCAGCAGCTTGGACGTTTCCGGGGGGGGTTCAAACATTCAGTACTTC.